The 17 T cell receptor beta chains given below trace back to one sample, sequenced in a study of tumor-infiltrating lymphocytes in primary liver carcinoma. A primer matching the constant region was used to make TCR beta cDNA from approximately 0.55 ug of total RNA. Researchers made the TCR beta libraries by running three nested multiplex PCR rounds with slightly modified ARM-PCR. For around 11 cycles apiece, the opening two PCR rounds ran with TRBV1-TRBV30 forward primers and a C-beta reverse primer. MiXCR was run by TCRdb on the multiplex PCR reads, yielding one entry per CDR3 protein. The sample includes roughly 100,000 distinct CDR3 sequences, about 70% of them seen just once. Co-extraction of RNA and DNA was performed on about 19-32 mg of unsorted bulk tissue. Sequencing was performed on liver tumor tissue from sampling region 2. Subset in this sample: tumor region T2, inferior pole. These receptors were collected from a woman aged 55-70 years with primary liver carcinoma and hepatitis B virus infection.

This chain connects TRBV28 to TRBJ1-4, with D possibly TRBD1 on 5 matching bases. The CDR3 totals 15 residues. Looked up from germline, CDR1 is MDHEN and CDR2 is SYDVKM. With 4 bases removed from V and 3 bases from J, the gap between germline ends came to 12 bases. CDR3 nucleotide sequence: TGTGCCAGCAGTTACCCCAGGGTCGCTAATGAAAAACTGTTTTTT. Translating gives CASSYPRVANEKLFF.

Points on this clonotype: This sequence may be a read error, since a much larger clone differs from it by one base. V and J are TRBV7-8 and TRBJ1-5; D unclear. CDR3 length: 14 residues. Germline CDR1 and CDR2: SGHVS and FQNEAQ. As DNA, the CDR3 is TGTGCCTGCAGCTCCAGAGACGGGAATCAGCCCCAGCATTTT. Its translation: CACSSRDGNQPQHF.

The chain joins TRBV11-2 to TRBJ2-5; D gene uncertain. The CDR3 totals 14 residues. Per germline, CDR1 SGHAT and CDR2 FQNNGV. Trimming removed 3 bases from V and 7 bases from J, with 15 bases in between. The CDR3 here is CASSLRTIRVTQYF. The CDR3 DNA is TGTGCCAGCAGCTTGAGGACGATACGAGTGACCCAGTACTTC.

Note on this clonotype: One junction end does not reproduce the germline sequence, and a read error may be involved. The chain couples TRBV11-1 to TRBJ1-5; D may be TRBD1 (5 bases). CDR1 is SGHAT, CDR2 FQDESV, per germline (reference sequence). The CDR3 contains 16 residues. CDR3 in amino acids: CASSLPHRVWGQPKHF. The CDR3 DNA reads TGTGCAAGCAGCCTACCACATAGGGTATGGGGCCAGCCCAAGCATTTT.

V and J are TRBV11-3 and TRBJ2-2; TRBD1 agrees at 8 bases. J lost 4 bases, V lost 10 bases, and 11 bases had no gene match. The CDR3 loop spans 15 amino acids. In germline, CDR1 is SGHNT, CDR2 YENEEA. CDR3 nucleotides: TGTGCCAACGGCCAGGGGGCTAGCAGCACCGGGGAGCTGTTTTTT. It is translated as CANGQGASSTGELFF. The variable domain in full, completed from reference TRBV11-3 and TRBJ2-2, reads EAGVVQSPRYKIIEKKQPVAFWCNPISGHNTLYWYLQNLGQGPELLIRYENEEAVDDSQLPKDRFSAERLKGVDSTLKIQPAELGDSAVYLCANGQGASSTGELFFGEGSRLTVL.

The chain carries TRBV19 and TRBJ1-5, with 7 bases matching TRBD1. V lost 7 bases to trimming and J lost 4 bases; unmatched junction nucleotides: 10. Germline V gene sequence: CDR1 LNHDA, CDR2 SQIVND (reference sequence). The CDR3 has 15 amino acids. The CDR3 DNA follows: TGTGCCAGTACTCTCGGGGACAGCCAGAATCAGCCCCAGCATTTT. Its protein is CASTLGDSQNQPQHF.

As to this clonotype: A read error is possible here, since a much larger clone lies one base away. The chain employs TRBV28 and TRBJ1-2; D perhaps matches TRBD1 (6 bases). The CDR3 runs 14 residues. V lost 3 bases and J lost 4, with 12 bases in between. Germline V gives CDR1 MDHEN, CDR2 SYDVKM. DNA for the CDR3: TGTGCCAGCAGTTTCGGGGGCAATCCCTATGGCTACACCTTC. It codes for CASSFGGNPYGYTF.

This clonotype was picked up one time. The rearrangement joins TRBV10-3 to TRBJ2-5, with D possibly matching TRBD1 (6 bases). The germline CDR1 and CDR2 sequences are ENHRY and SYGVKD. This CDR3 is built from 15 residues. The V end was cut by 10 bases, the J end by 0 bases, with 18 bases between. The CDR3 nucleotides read TGTGCCACCAGGACCAGGGGAGACTACCAAGAGACCCAGTACTTC. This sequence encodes CATRTRGDYQETQYF.

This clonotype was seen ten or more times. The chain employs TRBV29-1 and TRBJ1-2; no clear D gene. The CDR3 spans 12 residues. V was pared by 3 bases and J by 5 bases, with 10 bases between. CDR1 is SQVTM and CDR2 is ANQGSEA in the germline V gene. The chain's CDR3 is CSVEANNYGYTF. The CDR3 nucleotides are TGCAGCGTTGAGGCCAACAATTATGGCTACACCTTC.

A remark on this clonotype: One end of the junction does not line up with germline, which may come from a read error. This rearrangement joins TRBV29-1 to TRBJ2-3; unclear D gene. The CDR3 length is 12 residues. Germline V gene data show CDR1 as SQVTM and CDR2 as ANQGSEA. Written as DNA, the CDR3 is TGCAGCGTTGATTGGAACACAGATATGCAGTATTTT. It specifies CSVDWNTDMQYF.

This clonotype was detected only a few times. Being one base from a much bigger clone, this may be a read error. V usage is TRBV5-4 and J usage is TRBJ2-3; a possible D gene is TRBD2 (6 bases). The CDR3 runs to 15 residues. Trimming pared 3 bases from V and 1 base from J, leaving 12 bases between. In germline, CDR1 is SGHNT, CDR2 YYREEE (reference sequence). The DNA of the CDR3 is TGTGCCAGCAGCTATCTGGCTAGCGGCACAGATACGCAGTATTTT. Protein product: CASSYLASGTDTQYF.

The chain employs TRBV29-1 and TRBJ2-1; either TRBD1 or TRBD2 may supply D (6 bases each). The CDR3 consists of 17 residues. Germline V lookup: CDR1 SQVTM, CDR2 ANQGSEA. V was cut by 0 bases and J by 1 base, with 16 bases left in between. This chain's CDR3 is CSVEELDRGGSYNEQFF. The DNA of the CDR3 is TGCAGCGTTGAAGAGCTTGACAGAGGGGGGTCCTACAATGAGCAGTTCTTC.

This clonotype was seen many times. CDR3 nucleotide sequence: TGTGCCAGCATCCCTGGGGGGGCGAGTACTGAAGCTTTCTTT. Translation: CASIPGGASTEAFF. The V call is TRBV5-6, the J call TRBJ1-1, with TRBD1 as a possible D gene (6 bases). V shed 6 bases and J shed 5 bases, with 17 bases lying between them. Germline loops: CDR1 SGHDT, CDR2 YYEEEE. The CDR3 runs 14 residues.

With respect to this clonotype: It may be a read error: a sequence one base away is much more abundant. The CDR3 coding sequence is TGTGCCAGCAGCTTAAGGATCGGGAGCTCCTACAATGAGCAGCTCTTC. It translates to CASSLRIGSSYNEQLF. The rearrangement joins TRBV7-8 to TRBJ2-1; D is perhaps TRBD2 (6 bases). This CDR3 region has 16 residues. Per germline, CDR1 SGHVS and CDR2 FQNEAQ.

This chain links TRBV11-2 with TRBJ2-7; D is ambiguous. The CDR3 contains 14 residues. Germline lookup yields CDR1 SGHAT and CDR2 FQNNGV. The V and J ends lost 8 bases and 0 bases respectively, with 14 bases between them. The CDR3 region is CASGPGPISYEQYF. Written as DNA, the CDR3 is TGTGCCAGCGGCCCCGGGCCTATCTCCTACGAGCAGTACTTC.

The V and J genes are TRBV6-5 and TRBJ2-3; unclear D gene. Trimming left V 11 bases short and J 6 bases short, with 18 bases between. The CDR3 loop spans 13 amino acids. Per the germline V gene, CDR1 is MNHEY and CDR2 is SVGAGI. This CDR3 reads CAHSGLPPDTQYF. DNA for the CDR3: TGTGCCCATTCCGGCCTCCCGCCTGATACGCAGTATTTT.

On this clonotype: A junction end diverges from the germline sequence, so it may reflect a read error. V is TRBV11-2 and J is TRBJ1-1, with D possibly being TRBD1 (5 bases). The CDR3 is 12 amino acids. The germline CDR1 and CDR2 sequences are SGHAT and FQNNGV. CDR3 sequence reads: CANSSKQAEAFF. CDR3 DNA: TGTGCCAACAGCTCTAAACAGGCTGAAGCCTTCTTC.